The text below deals with one TCR beta chain. Its specificity is not known. Being one base from a much bigger clone, this may be a read error. The conserved closing phenylalanine or tryptophan is absent in this CDR3, likely reflecting a read error. Each CDR3 protein is one row after TCRdb ran MiXCR on the reads. The sample includes 20,000 or so distinct CDR3 sequences, over 40% of them seen just once. This CDR3 is 15 amino acids long. Looked up from germline, CDR1 is MDHEN and CDR2 is SYDVKM. Deletions cut 5 bases from V and 0 bases from J, with 12 bases between. This record belongs to a study of type 1 regulatory T cells. Overall study: This in vitro CD4 product, T-allo10, is enriched for Tr1 cells and alloantigen-specific.

The V and J genes are TRBV28 and TRBJ2-3; tentative D call: TRBD2 (5 bases). Sequenced material: cultured T cells, either the whole culture or a sorted T cell fraction (not recorded which). This clonotype was sampled from a human donor in good health. The CDR3 reads CASSPGSASTDTQYL. As DNA, the CDR3 is TGTGCCAGCAGTCCGGGGAGTGCTAGCACAGATACGCAGTATCTT.